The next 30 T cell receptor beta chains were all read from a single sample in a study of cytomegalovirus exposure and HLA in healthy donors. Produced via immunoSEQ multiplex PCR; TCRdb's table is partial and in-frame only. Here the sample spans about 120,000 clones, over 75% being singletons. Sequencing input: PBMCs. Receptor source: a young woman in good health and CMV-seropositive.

CDR3 sequence reads: CAISERPSGGYEQYF. DNA for the CDR3: TGTGCCATCAGTGAGAGGCCTAGCGGGGGCTACGAGCAGTACTTC. The J gene is TRBJ2-7, the V gene TRBV10-3; TRBD2 aligns across 10 bases. The CDR3 is 15 residues long. V was clipped by 2 bases and J by 3 bases; unmatched bases: 4. The germline gives CDR1 ENHRY, CDR2 SYGVKD.

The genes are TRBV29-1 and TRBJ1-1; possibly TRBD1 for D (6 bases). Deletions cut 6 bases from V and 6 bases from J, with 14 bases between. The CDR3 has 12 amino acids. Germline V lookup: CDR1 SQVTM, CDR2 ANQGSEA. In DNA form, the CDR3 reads TGCAGCGTACGCTGGGGGCGCGCTGAAGCTTTCTTT. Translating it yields CSVRWGRAEAFF.

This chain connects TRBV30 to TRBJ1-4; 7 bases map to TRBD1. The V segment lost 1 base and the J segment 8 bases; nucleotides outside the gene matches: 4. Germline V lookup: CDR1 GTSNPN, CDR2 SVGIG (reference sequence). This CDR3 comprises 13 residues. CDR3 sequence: CAWSGTGQEKLFF. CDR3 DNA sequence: TGTGCCTGGAGTGGGACAGGACAAGAAAAACTGTTTTTT.

The CDR3, as DNA: TGTGCCAGTAGTACCGTCACAGGGTATCATGGCTACACCTTC. It is translated as CASSTVTGYHGYTF. The J gene is TRBJ1-2, the V gene TRBV19; TRBD1 is a possible D gene (6 bases). There are 14 residues in the CDR3. The germline V and J ends were trimmed by 4 bases and 6 bases, with 15 bases remaining between them. Germline assignment: CDR1 LNHDA and CDR2 SQIVND (reference sequence).

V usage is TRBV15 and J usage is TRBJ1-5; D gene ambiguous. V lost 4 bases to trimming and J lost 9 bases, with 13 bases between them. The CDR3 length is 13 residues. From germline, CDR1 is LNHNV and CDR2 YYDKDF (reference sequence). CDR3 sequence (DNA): TGTGCCACCAGCATCGGGGAAAGGCTGCCCCAGCATTTT. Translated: CATSIGERLPQHF.

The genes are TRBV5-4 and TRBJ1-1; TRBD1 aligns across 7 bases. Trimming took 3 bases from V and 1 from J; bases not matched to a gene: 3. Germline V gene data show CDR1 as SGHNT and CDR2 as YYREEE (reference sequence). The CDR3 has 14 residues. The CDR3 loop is CASSYGTANTEAFF. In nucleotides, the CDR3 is TGTGCCAGCAGCTACGGGACAGCGAACACTGAAGCTTTCTTT.

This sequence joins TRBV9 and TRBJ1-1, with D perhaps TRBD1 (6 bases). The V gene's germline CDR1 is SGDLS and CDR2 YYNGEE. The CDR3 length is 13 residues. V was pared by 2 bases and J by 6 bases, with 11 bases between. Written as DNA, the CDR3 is TGTGCCAGCAGCGTGGGACATTTAGCTGAAGCTTTCTTT. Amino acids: CASSVGHLAEAFF.

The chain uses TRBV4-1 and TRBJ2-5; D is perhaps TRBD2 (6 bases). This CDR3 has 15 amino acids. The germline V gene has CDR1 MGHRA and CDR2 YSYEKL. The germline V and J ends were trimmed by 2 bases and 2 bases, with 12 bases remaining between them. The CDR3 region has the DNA TGCGCCAGCAGCCAACCCCAACTAGCTCAAGAGACCCAGTACTTC. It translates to CASSQPQLAQETQYF.

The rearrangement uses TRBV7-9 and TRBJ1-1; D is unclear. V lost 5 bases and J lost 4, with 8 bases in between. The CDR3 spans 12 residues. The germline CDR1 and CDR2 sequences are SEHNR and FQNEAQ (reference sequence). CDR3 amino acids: CASSIRGTEAFF. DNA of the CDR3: TGTGCCAGCAGCATAAGAGGCACTGAAGCTTTCTTT.

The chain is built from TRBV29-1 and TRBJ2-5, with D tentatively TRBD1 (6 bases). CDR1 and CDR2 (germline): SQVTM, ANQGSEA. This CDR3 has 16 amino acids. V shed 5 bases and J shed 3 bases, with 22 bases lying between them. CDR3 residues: CSVLGRGQQKKETQYF. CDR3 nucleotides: TGCAGCGTTCTTGGTCGGGGACAACAAAAAAAAGAGACCCAGTACTTC.

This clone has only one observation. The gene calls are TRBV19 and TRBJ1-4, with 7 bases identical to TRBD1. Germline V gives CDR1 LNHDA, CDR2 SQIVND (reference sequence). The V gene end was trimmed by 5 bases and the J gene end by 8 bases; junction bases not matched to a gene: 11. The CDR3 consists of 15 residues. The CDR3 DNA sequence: TGTGCCAGTAGTCCACCCGGGACAGCTACCGAAAAACTGTTTTTT. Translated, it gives CASSPPGTATEKLFF. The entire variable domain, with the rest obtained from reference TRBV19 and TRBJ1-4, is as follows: DGGITQSPKYLFRKEGQNVTLSCEQNLNHDAMYWYRQDPGQGLRLIYYSQIVNDFQKGDIAEGYSVSREKKESFPLTVTSAQKNPTAFYLCASSPPGTATEKLFFGSGTQLSVL.

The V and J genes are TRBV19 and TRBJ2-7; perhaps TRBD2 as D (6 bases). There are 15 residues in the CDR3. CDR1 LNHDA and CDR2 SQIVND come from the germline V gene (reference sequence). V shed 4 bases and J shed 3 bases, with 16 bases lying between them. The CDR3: CASSKPGLGVYEQYF. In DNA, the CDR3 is TGTGCCAGTAGTAAGCCGGGACTGGGGGTCTACGAGCAGTACTTC. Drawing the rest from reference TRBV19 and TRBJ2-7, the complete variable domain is DGGITQSPKYLFRKEGQNVTLSCEQNLNHDAMYWYRQDPGQGLRLIYYSQIVNDFQKGDIAEGYSVSREKKESFPLTVTSAQKNPTAFYLCASSKPGLGVYEQYFGPGTRLTVT.

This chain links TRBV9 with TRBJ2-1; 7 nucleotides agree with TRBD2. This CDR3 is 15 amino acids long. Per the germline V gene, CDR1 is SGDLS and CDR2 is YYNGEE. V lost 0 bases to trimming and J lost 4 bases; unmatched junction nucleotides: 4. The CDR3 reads CASSVVVGRYNEQFF. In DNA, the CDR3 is TGTGCCAGCAGCGTAGTTGTCGGGAGGTACAATGAGCAGTTCTTC. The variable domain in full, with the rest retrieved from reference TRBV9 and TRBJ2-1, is DSGVTQTPKHLITATGQRVTLRCSPRSGDLSVYWYQQSLDQGLQFLIQYYNGEERAKGNILERFSAQQFPDLHSELNLSSLELGDSALYFCASSVVVGRYNEQFFGPGTRLTVL.

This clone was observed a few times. CDR3 in DNA: TGTGCCAGCAGCGTAGGGCAGGGAGGGAACACAGATACGCAGTATTTT. Protein sequence: CASSVGQGGNTDTQYF. This rearrangement joins TRBV9 to TRBJ2-3; 7 nucleotides line up with TRBD2. Germline CDR1 and CDR2: SGDLS and YYNGEE. There are 16 residues in the CDR3. Germline trimming cut 0 bases from V and 2 bases from J; bases unmatched to any gene: 6.

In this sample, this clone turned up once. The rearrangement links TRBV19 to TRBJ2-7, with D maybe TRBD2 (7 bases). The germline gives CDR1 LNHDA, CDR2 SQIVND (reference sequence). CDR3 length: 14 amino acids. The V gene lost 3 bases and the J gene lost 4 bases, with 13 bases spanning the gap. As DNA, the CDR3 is TGTGCCAGTAGTATGGCGGGGGCGCGATACGAGCAGTACTTC. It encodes CASSMAGARYEQYF.

The CDR3 DNA sequence: TGTGCCAGCACCGGGACAGGCGAAGAGCAGTACTTC. This translates into CASTGTGEEQYF. V and J are TRBV6-6 and TRBJ2-7, with 8 bases lining up with TRBD1. J was trimmed by 7 bases and V by 7 bases; bases with no gene match: 6. Germline V gives CDR1 MNHNY, CDR2 SVGAGI (reference sequence). CDR3 length: 12 amino acids.

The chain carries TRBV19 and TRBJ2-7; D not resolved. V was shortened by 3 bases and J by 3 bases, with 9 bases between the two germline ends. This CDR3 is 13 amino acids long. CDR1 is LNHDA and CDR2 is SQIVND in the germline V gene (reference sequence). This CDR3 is CASSISDNYEQYF. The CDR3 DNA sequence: TGTGCCAGTAGTATCAGCGATAACTACGAGCAGTACTTC.

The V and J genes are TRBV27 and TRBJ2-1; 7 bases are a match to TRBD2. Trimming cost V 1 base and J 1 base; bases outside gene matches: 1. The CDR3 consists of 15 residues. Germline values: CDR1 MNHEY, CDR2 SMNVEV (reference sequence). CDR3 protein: CASSLLGGSYNEQFF. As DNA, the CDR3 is TGTGCCAGCAGTTTATTGGGGGGGTCCTACAATGAGCAGTTCTTC.

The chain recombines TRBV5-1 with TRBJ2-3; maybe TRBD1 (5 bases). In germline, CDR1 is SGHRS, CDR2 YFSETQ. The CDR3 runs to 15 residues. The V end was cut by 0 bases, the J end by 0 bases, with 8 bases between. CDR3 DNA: TGCGCCAGCAGCTTGGTGGCAGGGAGCACAGATACGCAGTATTTT. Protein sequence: CASSLVAGSTDTQYF.

CDR3: CASSSFRTGGMAFF. The CDR3 region has the DNA TGTGCCAGCAGCTCATTCCGGACAGGGGGTATGGCTTTCTTT. The rearrangement joins TRBV14 to TRBJ1-1; 10 nucleotides align to TRBD1. Germline V lookup: CDR1 SGHDN, CDR2 FVKESK. The CDR3 contains 14 residues. Trimming removed 5 bases from V and 11 bases from J; junction bases left unmatched: 11.

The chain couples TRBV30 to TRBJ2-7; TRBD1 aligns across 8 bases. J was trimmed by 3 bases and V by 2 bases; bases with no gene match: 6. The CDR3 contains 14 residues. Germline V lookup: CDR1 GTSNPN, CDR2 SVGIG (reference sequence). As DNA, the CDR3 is TGTGCCTGGAGTCGACAGGGGCCATTCTACGAGCAGTACTTC. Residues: CAWSRQGPFYEQYF.

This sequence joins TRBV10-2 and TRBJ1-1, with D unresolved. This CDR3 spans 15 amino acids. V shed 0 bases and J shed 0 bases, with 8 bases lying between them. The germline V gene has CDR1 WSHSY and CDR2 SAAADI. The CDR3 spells CASSESMELNTEAFF. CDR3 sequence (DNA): TGCGCCAGCAGTGAGTCGATGGAGCTGAACACTGAAGCTTTCTTT.

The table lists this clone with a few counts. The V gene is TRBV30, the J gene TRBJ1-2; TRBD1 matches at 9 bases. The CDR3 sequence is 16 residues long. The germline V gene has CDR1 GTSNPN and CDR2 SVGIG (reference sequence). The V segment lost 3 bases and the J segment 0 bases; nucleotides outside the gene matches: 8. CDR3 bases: TGTGCCTGGAGGACTACAGGGGGCTCAGCTAACTATGGCTACACCTTC. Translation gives CAWRTTGGSANYGYTF.

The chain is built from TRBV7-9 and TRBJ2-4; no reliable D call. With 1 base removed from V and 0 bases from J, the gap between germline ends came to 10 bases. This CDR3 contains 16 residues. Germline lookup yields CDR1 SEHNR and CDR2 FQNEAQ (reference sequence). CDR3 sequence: CASSLVIAGAKNIQYF. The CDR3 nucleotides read TGTGCCAGCAGCTTAGTAATAGCCGGAGCCAAAAACATTCAGTACTTC.

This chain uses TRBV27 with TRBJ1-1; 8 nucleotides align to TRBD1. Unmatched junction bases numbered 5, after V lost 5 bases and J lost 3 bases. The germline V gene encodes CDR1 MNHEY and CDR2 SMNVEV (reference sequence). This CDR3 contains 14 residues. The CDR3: CASSPRTGYTEAFF. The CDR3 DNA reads TGTGCCAGCAGTCCGCGGACAGGGTACACTGAAGCTTTCTTT.

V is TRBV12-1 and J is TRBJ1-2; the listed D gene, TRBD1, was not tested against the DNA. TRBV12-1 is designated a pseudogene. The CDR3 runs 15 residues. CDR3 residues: CASSDLTGGNYGYTF. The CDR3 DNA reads TGTGCCAGCAGCGACTTGACAGGGGGAAACTATGGCTACACCTTC.

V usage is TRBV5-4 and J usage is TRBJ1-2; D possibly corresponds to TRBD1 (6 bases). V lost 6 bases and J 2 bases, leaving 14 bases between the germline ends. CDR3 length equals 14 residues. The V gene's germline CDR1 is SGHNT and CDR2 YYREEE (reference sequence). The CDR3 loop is CASTEGGGNYGYTF. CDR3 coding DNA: TGTGCCAGCACCGAGGGGGGAGGGAACTATGGCTACACCTTC.

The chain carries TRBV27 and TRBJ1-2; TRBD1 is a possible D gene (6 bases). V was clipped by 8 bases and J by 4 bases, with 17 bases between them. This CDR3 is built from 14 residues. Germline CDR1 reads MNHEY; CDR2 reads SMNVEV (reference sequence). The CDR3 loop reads CASLQGGGAYGYTF. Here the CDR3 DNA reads TGTGCCAGCCTCCAGGGCGGGGGGGCCTATGGCTACACCTTC.

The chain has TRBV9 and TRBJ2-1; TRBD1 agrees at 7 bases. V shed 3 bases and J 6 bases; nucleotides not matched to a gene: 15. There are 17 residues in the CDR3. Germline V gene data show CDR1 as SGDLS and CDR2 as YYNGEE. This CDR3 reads CASSAPIRDRTSNEQFF. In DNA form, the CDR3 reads TGTGCCAGCAGCGCCCCAATCCGGGACAGAACCTCCAATGAGCAGTTCTTC.

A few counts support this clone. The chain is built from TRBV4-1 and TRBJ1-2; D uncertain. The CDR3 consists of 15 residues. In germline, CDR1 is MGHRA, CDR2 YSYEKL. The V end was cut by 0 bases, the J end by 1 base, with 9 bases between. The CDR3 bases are TGCGCCAGCAGCCAAGAAATGAGTCGTAACTATGGCTACACCTTC. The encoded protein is CASSQEMSRNYGYTF.